The rows below give T cell receptor beta chains drawn from one sample of a study of a mutant IDH1 vaccine in newly diagnosed glioma. Here immunoSEQ multiplex PCR was the method, and the copy in TCRdb shows in-frame clones only, minus some. The table shows some 66,000 clones, with around 84% occurring only once. What these receptors recognize is not known. The sample in question was PBMCs, obtained from a glioma patient whose treatment included an IDH1 peptide vaccine. The receptors were sampled from a man under 40 with glioma. The CDR3 runs from the conserved cysteine through the conserved F or W. A D gene is named only where the DNA matches it firmly. Only some rows state a clone size, as once, few, many or a class for expanded clones.

v_gene,d_gene,j_gene,abundance,CDR3nt,CDR3aa
TRBV29-1,.,TRBJ2-7,.,TGCAGCGTTTCTCTCAGGTTATCCTACGAGCAGTACTTC,CSVSLRLSYEQYF
TRBV6-6,.,TRBJ1-5,.,TGTGCCAGCAGCCTCGGAGCGGGCAATCAGCCCCAGCATTTT,CASSLGAGNQPQHF
TRBV5-1,TRBD1,TRBJ1-4,.,TGCGCCAGCAGCTCGGCGAGATGGGACAGGGAGAATAATGAAAAACTGTTTTTT,CASSSARWDRENNEKLFF
TRBV7-8,TRBD2,TRBJ2-1,.,TGTGCCAGCAGCCCCACGGGCGGGGGGGCCAGCAATGAGCAGTTCTTC,CASSPTGGGASNEQFF
TRBV7-2,.,TRBJ1-2,.,TGTGCCAGCAGCTCGTTCCCGGACAATAACTATGGCTACACCTTC,CASSSFPDNNYGYTF
TRBV28,.,TRBJ2-7,once,TGTGCCAGCCAGGGGGGGGGCAGTTCCTACGAGCAGTACTTC,CASQGGGSSYEQYF
TRBV9,TRBD1,TRBJ2-7,.,TGTGCCAGCAGCGTAGCCCCGGGACAGACCTACGAGCAGTACTTC,CASSVAPGQTYEQYF
TRBV7-2,TRBD2,TRBJ2-3,once,TGTGCCAGCAGCTCTCGGACTAGTCTCGCAGATACGCAGTATTTT,CASSSRTSLADTQYF
TRBV28,.,TRBJ1-1,.,TGTGCCAGCAGTTTATACCCTGAAGCTTTCTTT,CASSLYPEAFF
TRBV5-1,TRBD1,TRBJ1-2,.,TGCGCCAGCAGCTTCAACACCGGGACAGGGGGCGTTCGTGGCTACACCTTC,CASSFNTGTGGVRGYTF
TRBV12-5,.,TRBJ2-1,.,TGTGCTAGTGGTTCCACAGGGCCGAGTAATGAGCAGTTCTTC,CASGSTGPSNEQFF
TRBV6-1,.,TRBJ2-5,.,TGTGCCAGCAGTGAAGGCTCGGGACGGCGAGAGACCCAGTACTTC,CASSEGSGRRETQYF
TRBV6-6,TRBD1,TRBJ1-6,.,TGTGCCAGCAGTACCCGCGGGACAGGAAGTCAGTCACCCCTCCACTTT,CASSTRGTGSQSPLHF
TRBV28,TRBD1,TRBJ2-7,.,TGTGCCAGCAGTTCGCCGGGACAGGGGTCCTACGAGCAGTACTTC,CASSSPGQGSYEQYF
TRBV18,.,TRBJ1-6,.,TGTGCCAGCTCACCATCGGCCACTCCACCCCTCCACTTT,CASSPSATPPLHF
TRBV5-1,.,TRBJ1-3,.,TGCGCCAGCAGCTTGGACCCTGGACAGTCTAAAGGAAACACCATATATTTT,CASSLDPGQSKGNTIYF
TRBV28,.,TRBJ2-3,.,TGTGCCAGCAGACCAATTCAGGCCACAGATACGCAGTATTTT,CASRPIQATDTQYF
TRBV19,.,TRBJ1-5,.,TGTGCCAGTAGTATTGGGGGGCCCTCACAGCCCCAGCATTTT,CASSIGGPSQPQHF
TRBV27,.,TRBJ2-7,.,TGTGCCAGCAGTCCATTCCTAGGAAGAAGGGGCTCCTACGAGCAGTACTTC,CASSPFLGRRGSYEQYF
TRBV19,.,TRBJ1-6,.,TGTGCCAGTAGTATGTCCTCAGCGTATAATTCACCCCTCCACTTT,CASSMSSAYNSPLHF
TRBV28,.,TRBJ2-7,once,TGTGCCAGCAGCTTACAGGGCTACGAGCAGTACTTC,CASSLQGYEQYF
TRBV14,.,TRBJ2-5,.,TGTGCCAGCAGCCACAGCATTGGATTGCGCGAGACCCAGTACTTC,CASSHSIGLRETQYF
TRBV19,.,TRBJ1-1,few,TGTGCCAGTACAGAGCAGGGGATTAGGACTGAAGCTTTCTTT,CASTEQGIRTEAFF
TRBV5-4,.,TRBJ2-5,.,TGTGCCAGCAGCTTGGAGGCAAGGGGCCAAGAGACCCAGTACTTC,CASSLEARGQETQYF
TRBV27,TRBD2,TRBJ2-2,.,TGTGCCAGCAGTTTTTACCGGACGGGGGGACTGAACACCGGGGAGCTGTTTTTT,CASSFYRTGGLNTGELFF
TRBV4-1,.,TRBJ1-6,.,TGCGCCAGCAGCCAAGAAAAACAGGGTGTAATTTCAAGCTCCTATAATTCACCCCTCCACTTT,CASSQEKQGVISSSYNSPLHF
TRBV11-2,.,TRBJ1-2,.,TGTGCCAGCAGCTTAGGACGGACCGTCGCCTCATGGGATGGCTACACCTTC,CASSLGRTVASWDGYTF
TRBV29-1,TRBD1,TRBJ1-5,.,TGCAGCGTTGGAACAGGGGATAATCAGCCCCAGCATTTT,CSVGTGDNQPQHF
TRBV2,.,TRBJ1-5,.,TGTGCCAGCAGTGAAGGAGGGGCTGGGGTTCAGCCCCAGCATTTT,CASSEGGAGVQPQHF
TRBV5-4,.,TRBJ2-7,.,TGTGCCAGCAGCTTGGGAACAGGGTTTCTCTCCTACGAGCAGTACTTC,CASSLGTGFLSYEQYF
TRBV5-1,TRBD2,TRBJ2-3,.,TGCGCCAGCAGCTTTAGCGGGGGGGCCCCGGATACGCAGTATTTT,CASSFSGGAPDTQYF
TRBV19,.,TRBJ1-4,.,TGTGCCAGTAGTCCTCTGACAGAAGTTAATGAAAAACTGTTTTTT,CASSPLTEVNEKLFF
TRBV27,.,TRBJ1-6,once,TGTGCCAGCAGTCCAGGAAGCTCCTATAATTCACCCCTCCACTTT,CASSPGSSYNSPLHF
TRBV7-8,.,TRBJ1-1,.,TGTGCCAGCAGCAACTTATTAAGGCCCACGGGCACTGAAGCTTTCTTT,CASSNLLRPTGTEAFF
TRBV7-6,.,TRBJ1-1,.,TGTGCCAGCAGCTCCGACAGGAACACTGAAGCTTTCTTT,CASSSDRNTEAFF
TRBV5-1,TRBD1,TRBJ1-1,.,TGCGCCAGCAGCTTGATCCCCAGGGGGACTGAAGCTTTCTTT,CASSLIPRGTEAFF